The 27 T cell receptor beta chains presented below share a single source sample, sequenced in a study of low-dose radiotherapy and immunotherapy resistance in tumors. Time point noted: after trial treatment. Treatment specified: LDRT plus nivolumab, ipilimumab, low-dose cyclophosphamide and aspirin (RACIN trial). Primers targeting TRAV and TRBV primed first-strand cDNA, covering alpha and beta chains. Over 20 PCR cycles, TCRs were amplified from a constant-region primer and V-primer adapter. TCRdb redid the calling of the reads with MiXCR, one entry per CDR3 protein. The sample carries 60,000 or so distinct CDR3 sequences, about 23% recorded once. The sample here was PBMCs, taken after low-dose radiotherapy plus immunotherapy. These receptors all stem from a male donor with prostate cancer.

This clonotype was counted ten times or more. J is TRBJ2-7 and V is TRBV14; 9 bases are shared with TRBD2. The CDR3 sequence is 15 residues long. V shed 2 bases, J shed 6 bases, and the junction held 8 bases outside the gene matches. Germline V gene data show CDR1 as SGHDN and CDR2 as FVKESK. The CDR3, as DNA: TGTGCCAGCAGCCAAATAGCGGGAGCAGACGGCGAGCAGTACTTC. It encodes CASSQIAGADGEQYF.

The gene calls are TRBV29-1 and TRBJ1-3, with no clear D. V was cut by 1 base and J by 2 bases, with 0 bases left in between. Germline CDR1 reads SQVTM; CDR2 reads ANQGSEA. The CDR3 runs 11 residues. The CDR3 sequence is CSVEAGNTIYF. In DNA form, the CDR3 reads TGCAGCGTTGAAGCTGGAAACACCATATATTTT.

This clonotype was picked up many times. J is TRBJ2-2 and V is TRBV5-1, with TRBD1 as a possible D gene (6 bases). This CDR3 comprises 16 residues. V lost 0 bases and J 3 bases, leaving 12 bases between the germline ends. Germline CDR1 and CDR2: SGHRS and YFSETQ. The CDR3 bases are TGCGCCAGCAGCTTGGTGGGGGCCCGGGACACCGGGGAGCTGTTTTTT. Translation gives CASSLVGARDTGELFF.

Comments on this clonotype: A read error likely explains this, since a far larger clone differs by one base. The chain employs TRBV23-1 and TRBJ2-2, with D possibly being TRBD2 (5 bases). TRBV23-1 is recorded as an ORF, its role being uncertain. This CDR3 has 15 amino acids. The CDR3 DNA is TGCAGCGTTGTCACGGCAGCGGCGAACACCGGGGAGCTGTTTTTT. It yields the protein CSVVTAAANTGELFF.

V and J are TRBV28 and TRBJ2-3; 7 nucleotides agree with TRBD1. CDR3 length: 15 amino acids. V was clipped by 4 bases and J by 2 bases; unmatched bases: 6. CDR1 and CDR2 from the germline V gene are MDHEN and SYDVKM. In DNA form, the CDR3 reads TGTGCCAGCAGTTCCCCCGGGACAGCCACAGATACGCAGTATTTT. The encoded protein is CASSSPGTATDTQYF.

The table lists this clonotype with many counts. An end of the junction does not agree with germline; a read error may underlie this. The CDR3 DNA reads as TGTGCCAGCAGCCCCAGAGTAGCGGGTAGCATAGATACGCAGTATTTT. Protein: CASSPRVAGSIDTQYF. V is TRBV7-2 and J is TRBJ2-3, with 7 bases lining up with TRBD2. This CDR3 is built from 16 residues. Germline V gives CDR1 SGHTA, CDR2 FQGNSA.

This clonotype was observed many times. The CDR3 sequence: CASSPTGGTQETQYF. CDR3 nucleotides: TGTGCCAGCAGCCCTACAGGGGGCACACAAGAGACCCAGTACTTC. This chain connects TRBV12-3 or TRBV12-4 to TRBJ2-5; TRBD1 aligns across 9 bases. The length of the CDR3 is 15 residues. Germline trimming cut 6 bases from V and 2 bases from J; bases unmatched to any gene: 7.

The chain carries TRBV28 and TRBJ2-3, with a weak D call TRBD1 (6 bases). The CDR3 extends over 14 amino acids. V lost 6 bases and J lost 1, with 11 bases in between. Germline loops: CDR1 MDHEN, CDR2 SYDVKM. The DNA for the CDR3 is TGTGCCAGCAGACAGGGACGGGGCACAGATACGCAGTATTTT. Residues: CASRQGRGTDTQYF.

This clonotype was counted at least ten times. The chain couples TRBV5-6 to TRBJ2-2, with a weak D call TRBD2 (6 bases). CDR1 SGHDT and CDR2 YYEEEE come from the germline V gene. This CDR3 has 13 residues. V was cut by 4 bases and J by 4 bases, with 8 bases left in between. CDR3 sequence reads: CASSRGVTGELFF. DNA of the CDR3: TGTGCCAGCAGCCGCGGGGTCACCGGGGAGCTGTTTTTT.

This clonotype appeared many times. The J gene is TRBJ2-7, the V gene TRBV5-6; TRBD1 or TRBD2 may be the D gene (5 bases each). The germline V and J ends were trimmed by 4 bases and 7 bases, with 21 bases remaining between them. This CDR3 is built from 15 residues. CDR1 is SGHDT and CDR2 is YYEEEE in the germline V gene. CDR3 nucleotide sequence: TGTGCCAGCAGCCTCGGGTTGTTGAGGGGTATAGAGCAGTACTTC. Residues: CASSLGLLRGIEQYF.

This clonotype was seen at least ten times. The chain uses TRBV7-2 and TRBJ1-1, with D possibly matching TRBD1 (5 bases). The CDR3 spans 14 residues. Germline-derived CDR1 and CDR2 are SGHTA and FQGNSA. The ends were cut back, 1 base at V and 1 base at J, with 7 bases in the middle. The CDR3 nucleotides are TGTGCCAGCAGCTTAGTCGGGACGAACACTGAAGCTTTCTTT. Residues: CASSLVGTNTEAFF.

The V call is TRBV27, the J call TRBJ2-1; D gene unclear. The CDR3 is 16 amino acids. Germline V gene lookup returns CDR1 MNHEY and CDR2 SMNVEV (reference sequence). V was clipped by 0 bases and J by 2 bases, with 11 bases between them. The CDR3 DNA reads TGTGCCAGCAGTTTATCCGTTCAGCGAACCTACAATGAGCAGTTCTTC. Residues: CASSLSVQRTYNEQFF.

Points on this clonotype: A single base is all that separates this from a far larger clone, so a read error is likely. The rearrangement uses TRBV6-5 and TRBJ2-2; 14 bases map to TRBD2. The CDR3 is 15 amino acids. Looked up from germline, CDR1 is MNHEY and CDR2 is SVGAGI. The CDR3 reads CASRRTSGGSGVLFF. CDR3 in DNA: TGTGCCAGCAGACGGACTAGCGGGGGGAGCGGGGTGCTGTTTTTT.

This clonotype has ten or more counts. The V gene is TRBV29-1, the J gene TRBJ2-1; 10 nucleotides match TRBD2. CDR3 length: 16 amino acids. V shed 4 bases and J 1 base; nucleotides not matched to a gene: 7. Germline V gene data show CDR1 as SQVTM and CDR2 as ANQGSEA. The CDR3 reads CSVGGGTSESYNEQFF. The DNA for the CDR3 is TGCAGCGTTGGCGGAGGGACTAGCGAGTCCTACAATGAGCAGTTCTTC.

This clonotype has ten or more counts. The DNA for the CDR3 is TGTGCCAGCAGCCTGGACAGGGGGTACGACACAGATACGCAGTATTTT. It is translated as CASSLDRGYDTDTQYF. The chain combines TRBV7-2 with TRBJ2-3, with 10 nucleotides matching TRBD1. This CDR3 has 16 residues. The junction had 7 bases not matched to a gene; V was cut back by 5 bases and J by 2 bases. Germline CDR1 and CDR2: SGHTA and FQGNSA. Full variable domain (rest looked up from reference TRBV7-2 and TRBJ2-3): GAGVSQSPSNKVTEKGKDVELRCDPISGHTALYWYRQSLGQGLEFLIYFQGNSAPDKSGLPSDRFSAERTGGSVSTLTIQRTQQEDSAVYLCASSLDRGYDTDTQYFGPGTRLTVL.

The chain carries TRBV21-1 and TRBJ1-1. TRBV21-1 is flagged as a pseudogene. CDR3 length: 14 amino acids. The CDR3 DNA sequence: TGTGCCAGCAGCAACGGTAAAAGGAACACTGAAGCTTTCTTT. As protein: CASSNGKRNTEAFF.

In this sample, this clonotype turned up many times. The V and J genes are TRBV10-3 and TRBJ2-7; possibly TRBD2 for D (6 bases). In germline, CDR1 is ENHRY, CDR2 SYGVKD. Trimming took 7 bases from V and 2 from J, leaving 15 bases between them. This CDR3 contains 14 residues. CDR3 sequence reads: CAITGTYNPYEQYF. The CDR3 DNA follows: TGTGCCATCACAGGGACTTATAATCCCTACGAGCAGTACTTC.

This clonotype occurred many times. The chain links TRBV7-2 to TRBJ2-7, with D unclear. The CDR3 totals 17 residues. V shed 3 bases and J shed 0 bases, with 18 bases lying between them. Germline V CDR1 and CDR2: SGHTA, FQGNSA. DNA of the CDR3: TGTGCCAGCAGCTTGAAACTGACACCGCCAAACTCCTACGAGCAGTACTTC. It specifies CASSLKLTPPNSYEQYF.

The V gene is TRBV19, the J gene TRBJ1-5; D might be TRBD1 (6 bases). Germline values: CDR1 LNHDA, CDR2 SQIVND (reference sequence). The CDR3 totals 13 residues. Trimming removed 9 bases from V and 4 bases from J, with 13 bases in between. CDR3 region: CASRRTANQPQHF. CDR3 DNA: TGTGCCAGCCGACGGACAGCTAATCAGCCCCAGCATTTT.

This clonotype was counted many times. A junction boundary mismatches the germline segment, possibly from a read error. This chain connects TRBV20-1 to TRBJ2-1; the match to TRBD2 covers 13 bases. The germline V gene encodes CDR1 DFQATT and CDR2 SNEGSKA (reference sequence). This CDR3 spans 12 amino acids. For the CDR3, the DNA is TGCAGTGCTAGAGCGGCACTAGCGGGGGGGCTTTTC. Its protein product is CSARAALAGGLF.

This clonotype was seen ten or more times. V is TRBV20-1 and J is TRBJ1-1; D is uncertain. CDR3 length: 11 residues. CDR1 DFQATT and CDR2 SNEGSKA come from the germline V gene (reference sequence). V lost 3 bases and J lost 7, with 9 bases in between. The CDR3 DNA is TGCAGTGCTAGCCCGAGGGATGAAGCTTTCTTT. This translates into CSASPRDEAFF.

This clonotype was seen at least ten times. The rearrangement joins TRBV5-8 to TRBJ1-1; possible D gene TRBD1, 6 bases. The length of the CDR3 is 15 residues. V was shortened by 3 bases and J by 4 bases, with 16 bases between the two germline ends. CDR1 and CDR2 (germline): SGHTS, YDEGEE. The CDR3 nucleotides are TGTGCCAGCAGCTCTCTCTTCAGGGGAGTCACTGAAGCTTTCTTT. It codes for CASSSLFRGVTEAFF.

This clonotype came up many times. The chain has TRBV3-1 and TRBJ1-1; D is unresolved. In germline, CDR1 is LGHDT, CDR2 YNNKEL (reference sequence). The CDR3 loop spans 13 amino acids. Trimming cost V 6 bases and J 0 bases, with 8 bases left between them. The CDR3 coding sequence is TGTGCCAGCAGGACAACTATGAACACTGAAGCTTTCTTT. This translates into CASRTTMNTEAFF.

Regarding this clonotype: This probably arose from a read error, given a far larger clone one base away. J is TRBJ2-1 and V is TRBV5-6; the D is unclear. Trimming shortened V by 0 bases and J by 10 bases, and 11 bases separated the two germline ends. From germline, CDR1 is SGHDT and CDR2 YYEEEE. The CDR3 loop spans 13 amino acids. The CDR3 nucleotides read TGTGCCAGCAGCTTGGTCGGCGCCTACGAGCAGTTCTTC. This translates into CASSLVGAYEQFF.

This clonotype has ten or more counts. This sequence joins TRBV4-2 and TRBJ2-3; D remains ambiguous. This CDR3 contains 16 residues. V was trimmed by 3 bases and J by 1 base, leaving 14 bases between them. Germline V gene sequence: CDR1 LGHNA, CDR2 YNFKEQ. CDR3 in DNA: TGTGCCAGCAGCCATATGAGCTTTCTTGGCACAGATACGCAGTATTTT. As protein: CASSHMSFLGTDTQYF.

This clonotype occurred many times. The gene calls are TRBV11-2 and TRBJ2-7, with unresolved D. The CDR3 is 11 residues long. V lost 1 base and J 6 bases, leaving 4 bases between the germline ends. Germline lookup yields CDR1 SGHAT and CDR2 FQNNGV. The CDR3 nucleotides read TGTGCCAGCAGCTTAGGTGTCGAGCAGTACTTC. Translated, it gives CASSLGVEQYF.

This clonotype came up many times. This chain uses TRBV20-1 with TRBJ2-4; TRBD1 matches 8 bases. With V trimmed by 8 bases and J by 8 bases, 5 bases remained unmatched. The CDR3 sequence is 11 residues long. Looked up from germline, CDR1 is DFQATT and CDR2 is SNEGSKA (reference sequence). Written as DNA, the CDR3 is TGCAGTTCTCAGACAGGGGACATTCAGTACTTC. Translated, it gives CSSQTGDIQYF.